The sample holds many counts of the clone carrying this TCR beta chain. The antigen remains unidentified. This specimen comes from a study of post-analysis software for immune sequencing data. Study-level information: Relapsing-remitting, secondary progressive and progressive-relapsing forms made up the multiple sclerosis disease courses.

Sequencing libraries made from TCR beta cDNA carried unique molecular identifiers. The source material, 1 to 10 million T cells, gave rise to 500,000 or so cDNA molecules. Via MiXCR, TCRdb re-called the PCR reads, giving one row per CDR3 protein. The profile shows about 760,000 distinct CDR3 sequences, just under 30% of them singletons. Findings of the study overall: F measure grouped same-batch samples tightly together. When patients were compared with controls, a handful of TRBV segments were more frequent, TRBV5-6, TRBV5-1 and TRBV20-1 among them. Patients with multiple sclerosis recorded significantly lower normalized Chao1 diversity than controls, the study found.

CDR3 length: 15 residues. Trimming shortened V by 4 bases and J by 0 bases, and 13 bases separated the two germline ends. Germline CDR1 SEHNR, CDR2 FQNEAQ (reference sequence). What was sequenced was blood. This chain links TRBV7-9 with TRBJ2-7; no clear D gene. The sequence came from a girl between 10 and 17 years old with multiple sclerosis. Here the CDR3 reads CASSSRTESSYEQYF. The CDR3 bases are TGTGCCAGCAGCTCACGGACGGAGAGCTCCTACGAGCAGTACTTC.